The 7 T cell receptor beta chains below were found in one sample sequenced in a study of cytomegalovirus exposure and HLA in healthy donors (TCRdb year 2017). Library creation used the immunoSEQ multiplex PCR assay. TCRdb carries this immuneACCESS record with in-frame sequences only. Its versions omit some clonotypes, under half of them owing to an unresolved V gene in the studies checked, with the rest unexplained. In all, the sample holds under 250,000 clones, and roughly 87% of those were seen once. Of the sample, around 12% falls within the top ten clones. The sample consisted of PBMCs. Source of these receptors: a man younger than 35 in good health and CMV-seropositive.

This chain links TRBV28 with TRBJ2-2; 10 bases line up with TRBD2. Germline CDR1 is MDHEN and CDR2 is SYDVKM. V was clipped by 9 bases and J by 7 bases; unmatched bases: 11. This CDR3 region has 15 residues. The CDR3 spells CASGGLAGANGELFF. The CDR3 bases are TGTGCCAGTGGGGGGCTAGCGGGAGCAAACGGGGAGCTGTTTTTT.

The sample holds a few counts of this clone. This sequence joins TRBV5-1 and TRBJ2-7; D may be TRBD1 (5 bases). The CDR3 is 16 residues long. Trimming removed 4 bases from V and 5 bases from J, with 22 bases in between. Germline assignment: CDR1 SGHRS and CDR2 YFSETQ. The CDR3 protein is CASSPQSGRVRNEQYF. The CDR3, as DNA: TGCGCCAGCAGCCCACAATCGGGCAGGGTCCGGAACGAGCAGTACTTC.

V and J are TRBV2 and TRBJ1-1; the D is unclear. Per germline, CDR1 SNHLY and CDR2 FYNNEI. V dropped 6 bases and J dropped 1 base, with 15 bases sitting between them. The CDR3 runs to 15 residues. The CDR3 bases are TGTGCCAGCAGGGGCACTCTGGCCTGGAACACTGAAGCTTTCTTT. Its translation: CASRGTLAWNTEAFF.

This clone was seen once. The chain recombines TRBV5-1 with TRBJ1-1; no definite D call. Germline V gives CDR1 SGHRS, CDR2 YFSETQ. V was shortened by 8 bases and J by 0 bases, with 20 bases between the two germline ends. This CDR3 is 16 amino acids long. CDR3 protein: CASSMGGKHMNTEAFF. As DNA, the CDR3 is TGCGCCAGTTCCATGGGCGGAAAACACATGAACACTGAAGCTTTCTTT.

This chain joins TRBV30 and TRBJ2-5; TRBD2 is a possible D gene (6 bases). CDR1 and CDR2 (germline): GTSNPN, SVGIG (reference sequence). The CDR3 contains 13 residues. Trimming pared 7 bases from V and 4 bases from J, leaving 16 bases between. The DNA for the CDR3 is TGTGCCTCTAGCGTTCGGGGGACAGAGACCCAGTACTTC. As protein: CASSVRGTETQYF.

The V gene is TRBV11-2, the J gene TRBJ2-7; a possible D gene is TRBD1 (6 bases). The CDR3 is 14 residues long. The V end was cut by 6 bases, the J end by 4 bases, with 16 bases between. Germline V gene sequence: CDR1 SGHAT, CDR2 FQNNGV. CDR3 region: CASSSQGPRYEQYF. The CDR3, as DNA: TGTGCCAGCAGTTCACAGGGCCCAAGGTACGAGCAGTACTTC.

This CDR3 is CASSSPGQLAYEQYF. In nucleotides, the CDR3 is TGTGCCAGCAGTTCCCCGGGACAGCTAGCCTACGAGCAGTACTTC. This sequence joins TRBV6-5 and TRBJ2-7; 7 nucleotides agree with TRBD1. The CDR3 consists of 15 residues. With V trimmed by 4 bases and J by 2 bases, 8 bases remained unmatched. CDR1 is MNHEY, CDR2 SVGAGI, per germline.